The 10 T cell receptor beta chains presented below share a single source sample, sequenced in a study of PD-1 blockade in classical Hodgkin lymphoma. Time point given: cycle 4 day 1 (C4D1), after 5 to 7 weeks of nivolumab. No patient escaped relapse after autologous stem cell transplantation, and brentuximab vedotin exposure varied. Profiling relied on immunoSEQ multiplex PCR, and the TCRdb table lists in-frame clones only, not all of them. Of 75,000 to 95,000 clones in the sample, 75% to 85% were seen once. Here the sequenced sample was peripheral blood mononuclear cells (PBMCs), taken before the fourth cycle of nivolumab. These receptors originate from a human donor with classical Hodgkin lymphoma.

The CDR3 DNA follows: TGTGCCAGCAGCTCAACCCCTCAAGAGACCCAGTACTTC. Translating gives CASSSTPQETQYF. The chain is built from TRBV5-4 and TRBJ2-5; D ambiguous. In germline, CDR1 is SGHNT, CDR2 YYREEE (reference sequence). The CDR3 sequence is 13 residues long. The V end lost 3 bases, the J end lost 2 bases, and 8 bases lay between the germline ends.

The rearrangement uses TRBV15 and TRBJ1-5, with a tentative D call TRBD1 (5 bases). The CDR3 runs 16 residues. Trimming shortened V by 0 bases and J by 0 bases, and 9 bases separated the two germline ends. CDR1 is LNHNV and CDR2 is YYDKDF in the germline V gene (reference sequence). The CDR3 is CATSREGQTSNQPQHF. Here the CDR3 DNA reads TGTGCCACCAGCAGAGAGGGGCAGACTAGCAATCAGCCCCAGCATTTT.

The V call is TRBV19, the J call TRBJ1-4; 8 bases are shared with TRBD1. The ends lost 6 bases at V and 2 bases at J; junction bases unmatched: 5. The length of the CDR3 is 15 residues. Germline V CDR1 and CDR2: LNHDA, SQIVND (reference sequence). CDR3 residues: CASSDRGSTNEKLFF. In DNA form, the CDR3 reads TGTGCCAGTAGCGACAGGGGCTCGACTAATGAAAAACTGTTTTTT.

This clone was seen only once. The chain uses TRBV19 and TRBJ1-3; TRBD1 matches at 8 bases. The germline V gene has CDR1 LNHDA and CDR2 SQIVND (reference sequence). V lost 6 bases, J lost 3 bases, and 7 bases stayed unmatched. The CDR3 length is 15 residues. CDR3 sequence (DNA): TGTGCCAGTAGATGGGGGACAGGAGGTGGAAACACCATATATTTT. It translates to CASRWGTGGGNTIYF.

In this sample, this clone turned up once. The chain joins TRBV29-1 to TRBJ2-5; TRBD1 might be the D (6 bases). V lost 5 bases to trimming and J lost 0 bases, with 19 bases between them. CDR1 is SQVTM, CDR2 ANQGSEA, per germline. This CDR3 region has 16 residues. In DNA form, the CDR3 reads TGCAGCGTTAGAAACAGGGTAGGATCGTACCAAGAGACCCAGTACTTC. Translated, it gives CSVRNRVGSYQETQYF.

V is TRBV19 and J is TRBJ1-2; 10 nucleotides line up with TRBD1. The CDR3 loop spans 17 amino acids. The junction had 19 bases not matched to a gene; V was cut back by 7 bases and J by 8 bases. Germline V gene lookup returns CDR1 LNHDA and CDR2 SQIVND (reference sequence). CDR3 in amino acids: CASTLSLRPGQGDGYTF. In nucleotides, the CDR3 is TGTGCCAGTACCCTCTCTTTACGCCCCGGACAGGGGGACGGCTACACCTTC.

The chain combines TRBV29-1 with TRBJ2-5, with no clear D. The CDR3 extends over 12 amino acids. The V gene lost 6 bases and the J gene lost 0 bases, with 8 bases spanning the gap. Germline CDR1 reads SQVTM; CDR2 reads ANQGSEA. The CDR3 loop reads CSVRQYQETQYF. The CDR3 region has the DNA TGCAGCGTACGGCAGTACCAAGAGACCCAGTACTTC.

The table lists this clone with a count of one. The chain employs TRBV18 and TRBJ1-2; no definite D call. Trimming stripped 4 bases from V and 8 bases from J, with 14 bases between. This CDR3 is built from 13 residues. CDR1 and CDR2 from the germline V gene are KGHSH and LQKENI. In nucleotides, the CDR3 is TGTGCCAGCTCACATAGCAAGGGCTCGGGCTACACCTTC. This encodes CASSHSKGSGYTF.

The chain recombines TRBV10-1 with TRBJ2-7; D is unresolved. Germline V gives CDR1 WNHNN, CDR2 SYGVQD (reference sequence). V was shortened by 10 bases and J by 3 bases, with 13 bases between the two germline ends. There are 12 residues in the CDR3. Here the CDR3 reads CANNGQIYEQYF. In DNA, the CDR3 is TGCGCCAACAACGGCCAGATCTACGAGCAGTACTTC.

This sequence joins TRBV28 and TRBJ1-2; TRBD1 aligns across 8 bases. Germline V lookup: CDR1 MDHEN, CDR2 SYDVKM. The CDR3 extends over 14 amino acids. V was clipped by 4 bases and J by 4 bases; unmatched bases: 5. CDR3: CASSSGQGGYGYTF. The DNA for the CDR3 is TGTGCCAGCAGTTCAGGACAGGGTGGCTATGGCTACACCTTC.